This TCR beta chain was captured in a study of blood T cell repertoires in COVID-19. Study-level background: COVID-19 samples from acute and convalescent phases originated in the United States, Italy and Spain.

Per germline, CDR1 GTSNPN and CDR2 SVGIG (reference sequence). The CDR3 covers 17 residues. V dropped 1 base and J dropped 5; count of bases not matched to a gene: 14. Sequencing used immunoSEQ multiplex PCR; TCRdb keeps in-frame clones, though not all of them. This sample has 400,000 or so clones, with over 75% found just once. One Seattle source followed patients from active infection through their disease course. This TCR derives from a woman aged 40 to 50 with COVID-19, enrolled during active disease. The V call is TRBV30, the J call TRBJ2-3; TRBD2 matches 8 bases. Material: peripheral blood. The CDR3 is CAWSGGYSGSTGDTQYF. The DNA of the CDR3 is TGTGCCTGGAGTGGGGGGTACAGCGGGAGTACCGGAGATACGCAGTATTTT.